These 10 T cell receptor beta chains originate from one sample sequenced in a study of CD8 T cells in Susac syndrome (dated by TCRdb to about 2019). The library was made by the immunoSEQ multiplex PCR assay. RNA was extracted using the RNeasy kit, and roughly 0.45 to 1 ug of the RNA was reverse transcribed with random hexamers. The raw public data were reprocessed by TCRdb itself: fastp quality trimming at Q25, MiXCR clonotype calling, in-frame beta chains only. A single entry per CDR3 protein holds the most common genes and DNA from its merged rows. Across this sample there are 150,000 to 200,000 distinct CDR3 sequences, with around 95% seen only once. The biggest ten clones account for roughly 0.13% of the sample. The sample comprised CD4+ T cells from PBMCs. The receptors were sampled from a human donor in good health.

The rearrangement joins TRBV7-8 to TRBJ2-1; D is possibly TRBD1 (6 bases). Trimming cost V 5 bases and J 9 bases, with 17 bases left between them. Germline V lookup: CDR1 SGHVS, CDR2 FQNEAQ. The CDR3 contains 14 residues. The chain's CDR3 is CASSPDERQAEQFF. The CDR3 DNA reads TGTGCCAGCAGCCCTGATGAACGACAGGCTGAGCAGTTCTTC.

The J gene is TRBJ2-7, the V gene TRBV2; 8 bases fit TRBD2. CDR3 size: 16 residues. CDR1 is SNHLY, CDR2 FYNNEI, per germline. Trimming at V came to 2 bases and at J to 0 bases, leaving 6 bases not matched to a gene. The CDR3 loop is CASSEYPAGVSYEQYF. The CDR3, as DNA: TGTGCCAGCAGTGAATACCCAGCGGGGGTCTCCTACGAGCAGTACTTC.

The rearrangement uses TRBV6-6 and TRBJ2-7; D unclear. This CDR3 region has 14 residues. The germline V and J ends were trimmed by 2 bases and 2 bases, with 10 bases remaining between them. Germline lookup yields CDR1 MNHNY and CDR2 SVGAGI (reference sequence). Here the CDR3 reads CASSYGSSAYEQYF. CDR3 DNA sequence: TGTGCCAGCAGTTACGGGTCAAGTGCCTACGAGCAGTACTTC.

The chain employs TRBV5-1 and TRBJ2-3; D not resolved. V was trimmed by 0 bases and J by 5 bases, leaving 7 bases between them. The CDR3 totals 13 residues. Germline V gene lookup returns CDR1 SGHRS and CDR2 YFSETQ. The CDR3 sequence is CASSLALGDTQYF. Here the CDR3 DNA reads TGCGCCAGCAGCTTGGCCCTTGGAGATACGCAGTATTTT.

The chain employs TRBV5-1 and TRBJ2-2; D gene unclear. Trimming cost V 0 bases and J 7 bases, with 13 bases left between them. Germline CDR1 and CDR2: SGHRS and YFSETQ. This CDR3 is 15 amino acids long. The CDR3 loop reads CASSLDPGRSGELFF. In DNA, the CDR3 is TGCGCCAGCAGCTTGGACCCGGGTAGGAGCGGGGAGCTGTTTTTT.

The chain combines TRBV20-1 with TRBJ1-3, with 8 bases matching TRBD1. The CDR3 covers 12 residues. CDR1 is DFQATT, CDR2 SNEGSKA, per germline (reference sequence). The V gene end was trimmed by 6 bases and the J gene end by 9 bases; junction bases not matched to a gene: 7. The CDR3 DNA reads TGCAGTGCGCAGGGACAGGCCGGCACCATATATTTT. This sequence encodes CSAQGQAGTIYF.

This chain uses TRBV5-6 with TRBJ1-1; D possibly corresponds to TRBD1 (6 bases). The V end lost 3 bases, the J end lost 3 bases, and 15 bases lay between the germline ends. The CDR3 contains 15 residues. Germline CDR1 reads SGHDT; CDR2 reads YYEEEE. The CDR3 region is CASSSIQGADTEAFF. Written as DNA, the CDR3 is TGTGCCAGCAGCTCCATACAGGGAGCTGACACTGAAGCTTTCTTT.

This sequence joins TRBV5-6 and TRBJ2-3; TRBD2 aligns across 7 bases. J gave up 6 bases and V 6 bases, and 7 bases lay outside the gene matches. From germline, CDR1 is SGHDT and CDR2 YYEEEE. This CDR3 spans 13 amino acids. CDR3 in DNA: TGTGCCAGCACCCTAGTGGGAGGGGATACGCAGTATTTT. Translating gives CASTLVGGDTQYF.

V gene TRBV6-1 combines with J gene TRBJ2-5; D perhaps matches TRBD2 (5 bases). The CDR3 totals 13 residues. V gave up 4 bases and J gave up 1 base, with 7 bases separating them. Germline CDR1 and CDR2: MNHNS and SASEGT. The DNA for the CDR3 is TGTGCCAGCAGTGTGAGGGTCCAAGAGACCCAGTACTTC. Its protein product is CASSVRVQETQYF.

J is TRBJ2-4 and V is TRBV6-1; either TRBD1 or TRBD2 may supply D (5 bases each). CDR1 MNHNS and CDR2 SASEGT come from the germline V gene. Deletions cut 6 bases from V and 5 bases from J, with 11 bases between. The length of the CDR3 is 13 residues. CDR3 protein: CASRRDPQNIQYF. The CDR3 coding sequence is TGTGCCAGCAGACGGGACCCCCAAAACATTCAGTACTTC.